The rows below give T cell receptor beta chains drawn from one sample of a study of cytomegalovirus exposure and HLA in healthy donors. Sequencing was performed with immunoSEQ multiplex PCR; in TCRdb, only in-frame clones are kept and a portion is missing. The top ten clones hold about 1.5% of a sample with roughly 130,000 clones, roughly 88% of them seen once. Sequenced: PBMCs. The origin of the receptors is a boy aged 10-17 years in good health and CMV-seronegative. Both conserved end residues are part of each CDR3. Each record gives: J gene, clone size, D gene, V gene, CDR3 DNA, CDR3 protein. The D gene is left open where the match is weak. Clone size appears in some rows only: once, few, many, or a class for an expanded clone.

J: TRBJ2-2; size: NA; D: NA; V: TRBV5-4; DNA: TGTGCCAGCAGCCGTCAAGGGGCGAACACCGGGGAGCTGTTTTTT; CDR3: CASSRQGANTGELFF
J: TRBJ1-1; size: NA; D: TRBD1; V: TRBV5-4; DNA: TGTGCCAGCGGCGGAGCAGGGGGCACTGAAGCTTTCTTT; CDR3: CASGGAGGTEAFF
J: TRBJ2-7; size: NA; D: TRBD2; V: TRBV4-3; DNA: TGCGCCAGCAGCCAAGATCGGGAGGGGGGTGACGAGCAGTACTTC; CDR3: CASSQDREGGDEQYF
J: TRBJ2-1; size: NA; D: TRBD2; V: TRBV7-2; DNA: TGTGCCAGCAGCTTAGGGAGCGGGGGGGCCAATGAGCAGTTCTTC; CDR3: CASSLGSGGANEQFF
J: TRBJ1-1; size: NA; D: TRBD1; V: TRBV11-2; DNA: TGTGCCAGCAGCCCGGGACAGGGGGGCGAAGCAGCTTTCTTT; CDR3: CASSPGQGGEAAFF
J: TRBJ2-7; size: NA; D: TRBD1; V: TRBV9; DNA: TGTGCCAGCAGCGGAGGGGACAGCCCCTACGAGCAGTACTTC; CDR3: CASSGGDSPYEQYF
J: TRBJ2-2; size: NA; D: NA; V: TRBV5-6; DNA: TGTGCCAGCAGCCTCAGCACCGGGGAGCTGTTTTTT; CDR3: CASSLSTGELFF
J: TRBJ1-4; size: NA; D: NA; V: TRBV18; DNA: TGTGCCAGCTCACCACCGGCAGAAATTGAAGAAAAACTGTTTTTT; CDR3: CASSPPAEIEEKLFF
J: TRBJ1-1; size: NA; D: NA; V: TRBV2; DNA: TGTGCCAGCAGTGACTTGCGGAACACTGAAGCTTTCTTT; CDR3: CASSDLRNTEAFF
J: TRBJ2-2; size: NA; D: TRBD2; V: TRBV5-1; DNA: TGCGCCAGCAGCTTGACTAGCGGGGAATACACCGGGGAGCTGTTTTTT; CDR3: CASSLTSGEYTGELFF
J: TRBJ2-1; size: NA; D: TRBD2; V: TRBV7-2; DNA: TGTGCCAGCAGCTCAAGCGGGGGGGCGTCCTACAATGAGCAGTTCTTC; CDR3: CASSSSGGASYNEQFF
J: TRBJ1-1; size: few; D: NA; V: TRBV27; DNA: TGTGCCAGCAGTAGAGCGGACAGAAACACTGAAGCTTTCTTT; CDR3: CASSRADRNTEAFF
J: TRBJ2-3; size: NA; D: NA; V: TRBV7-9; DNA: TGTGCCAGCAGCTCCTCCCTAGGACTCGCCACAGATACGCAGTATTTT; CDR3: CASSSSLGLATDTQYF
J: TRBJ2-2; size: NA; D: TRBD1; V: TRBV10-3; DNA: TGTGCCATCTCTGGCAGGGGGCTTGTCGGGGAGCTGTTTTTT; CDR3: CAISGRGLVGELFF
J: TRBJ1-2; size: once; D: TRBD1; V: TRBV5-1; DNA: TGCGCCAGCAGGCCCGGGACAGGGGACTATGGCTACACCTTC; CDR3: CASRPGTGDYGYTF
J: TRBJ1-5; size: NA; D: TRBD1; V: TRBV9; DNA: TGTGCCAGCAGCCCTTGGGACAGCGAAGATCAGCCCCAGCATTTT; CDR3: CASSPWDSEDQPQHF
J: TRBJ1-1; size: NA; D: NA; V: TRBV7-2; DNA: TGTGCCAGCAGCCCCTCAAGACTTAACACTGAAGCTTTCTTT; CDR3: CASSPSRLNTEAFF
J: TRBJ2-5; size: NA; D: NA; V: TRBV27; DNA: TGTGCCAGCAGCCCCTTAGGGTCGGGGGAGACCCAGTACTTC; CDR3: CASSPLGSGETQYF
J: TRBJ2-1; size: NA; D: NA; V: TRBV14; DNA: TGTGCCAGCAGCCAAGGTCAGGGGTTGGGGAATGAGCAGTTCTTC; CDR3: CASSQGQGLGNEQFF
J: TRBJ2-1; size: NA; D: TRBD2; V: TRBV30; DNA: TGTGCCTGGAGTGTTGCCGATGGCGGGAGGAACAATGAGCAGTTCTTC; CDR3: CAWSVADGGRNNEQFF
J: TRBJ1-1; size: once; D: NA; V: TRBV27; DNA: TGTGCCAGCACCCGAGTCCCGAACACTGAAGCTTTCTTT; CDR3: CASTRVPNTEAFF
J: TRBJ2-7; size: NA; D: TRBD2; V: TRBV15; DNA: TGTGCCACCAGCAGAGCCGGGAGTGGGCGGGGGAGCTCCTACGAGCAGTACTTC; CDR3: CATSRAGSGRGSSYEQYF
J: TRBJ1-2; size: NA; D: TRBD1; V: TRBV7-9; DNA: TGTGCCAGCAGCTATACCGGGACAGCTAACTATGGCTACACCTTC; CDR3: CASSYTGTANYGYTF
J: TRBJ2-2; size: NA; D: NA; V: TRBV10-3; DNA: TGTGCCACGGGACAAAACACCGGGGAGCTGTTTTTT; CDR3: CATGQNTGELFF
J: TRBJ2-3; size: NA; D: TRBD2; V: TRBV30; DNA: TGTGCCTGGAATGGGGACCTAGCGGGAGAGGCGCCTACGCAGTATTTT; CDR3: CAWNGDLAGEAPTQYF
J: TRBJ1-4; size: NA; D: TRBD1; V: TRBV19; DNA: TGTGCCAGTAGGTACAGGGGGCCAGATCAGGAAAAACTGTTTTTT; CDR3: CASRYRGPDQEKLFF
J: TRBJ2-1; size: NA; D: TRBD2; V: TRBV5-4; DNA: TGTGCCAGCAGCTTGGATACAGGTTTACTAGCGGGGGCGGGCAATGAGCAGTTCTTC; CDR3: CASSLDTGLLAGAGNEQFF
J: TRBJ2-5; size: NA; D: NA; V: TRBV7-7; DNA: TGTGCTAGCAGCTCAGACCGAGGGGAGACCCAGTACTTC; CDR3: CASSSDRGETQYF
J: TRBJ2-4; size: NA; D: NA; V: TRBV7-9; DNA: TGTGCCAGCAGCTTAGCGAACCTGAGGGCCAAAAACATTCAGTACTTC; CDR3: CASSLANLRAKNIQYF
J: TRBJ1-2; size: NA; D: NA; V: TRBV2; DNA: TGTGCCATCCCAAGGGGTAGAGATGGCTACACCTTC; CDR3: CAIPRGRDGYTF
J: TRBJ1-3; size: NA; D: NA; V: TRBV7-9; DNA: TGTGCCAGCAGCTTCGGGTTTGTTTACGGAAACACCATATATTTT; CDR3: CASSFGFVYGNTIYF
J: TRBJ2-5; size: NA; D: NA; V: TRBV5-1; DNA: TGCGCCAGCAGCACGTCCGGGACACCCCAAGAGACCCAGTACTTC; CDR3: CASSTSGTPQETQYF
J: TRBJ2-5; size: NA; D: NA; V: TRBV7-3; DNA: TGTGCCAGCAGGTTGCCAGGGGTTGAGACCCAGTACTTC; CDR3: CASRLPGVETQYF
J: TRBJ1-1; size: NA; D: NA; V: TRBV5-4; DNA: TGTGCCAGCAGCTTGGTGGCCCAGACTCGGCACACTGAAGCTTTCTTT; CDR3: CASSLVAQTRHTEAFF
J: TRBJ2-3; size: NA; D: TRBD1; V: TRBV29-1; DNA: TGCAGCGGTGACAGGGATGGGGCAGATACGCAGTATTTT; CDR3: CSGDRDGADTQYF
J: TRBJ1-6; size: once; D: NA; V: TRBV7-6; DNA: TGTGCCAGCAGCTTACGAAGCGGGGGGCGCCTCGATTACTCACCCCTCCACTTT; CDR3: CASSLRSGGRLDYSPLHF
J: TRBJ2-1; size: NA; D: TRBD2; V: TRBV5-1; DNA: TGCGCCAGCAGCTCTAGCGGGGGGTCCTACAATGAGCAGTTCTTC; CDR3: CASSSSGGSYNEQFF
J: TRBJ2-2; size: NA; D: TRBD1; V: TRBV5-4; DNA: TGTGCCAGCAGCACTACCGGGACAGGGAACACCGGGGAGCTGTTTTTT; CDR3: CASSTTGTGNTGELFF
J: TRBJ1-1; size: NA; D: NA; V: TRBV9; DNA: TGTGCCAGCAGCGTCCCTCCCGGGACACAAAACACTGAAGCTTTCTTT; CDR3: CASSVPPGTQNTEAFF
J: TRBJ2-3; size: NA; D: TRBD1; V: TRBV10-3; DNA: TGTGCCACCCTTCGACAGGGAGAAGATACGCAGTATTTT; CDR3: CATLRQGEDTQYF
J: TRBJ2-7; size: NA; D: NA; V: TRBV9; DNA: TGTGCCAGCAGCGTCTCACCCGGTTACGAGCAGTACTTC; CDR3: CASSVSPGYEQYF
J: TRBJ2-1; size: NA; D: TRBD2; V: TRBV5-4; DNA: TGTGCCAGCAGCTTGGAGGTAGCGGGTGATGAGCAGTTCTTC; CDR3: CASSLEVAGDEQFF
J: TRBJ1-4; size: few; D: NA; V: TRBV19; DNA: TGTGCCAGTAGCCCGCAAGGGGGAAATGAAAAACTGTTTTTT; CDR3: CASSPQGGNEKLFF
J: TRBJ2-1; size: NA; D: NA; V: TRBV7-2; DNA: TGTGCCAGCAGCTTATTTTTAGCGCGAACCTACAATGAGCAGTTCTTC; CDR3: CASSLFLARTYNEQFF
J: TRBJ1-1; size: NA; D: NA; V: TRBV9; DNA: TGTGCCAGCAGCGTGGATCCTCCAGGAGGGGTAAACACTGAAGCTTTCTTT; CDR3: CASSVDPPGGVNTEAFF
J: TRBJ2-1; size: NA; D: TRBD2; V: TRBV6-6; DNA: TGTGCCAGCAGTCTTCAGCGGGAAAATTTCTTC; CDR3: CASSLQRENFF
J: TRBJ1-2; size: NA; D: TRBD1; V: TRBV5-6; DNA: TGTGCCAGCAGCTTGGTGACAGGGGAGACCTATGGCTACACCTTC; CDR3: CASSLVTGETYGYTF
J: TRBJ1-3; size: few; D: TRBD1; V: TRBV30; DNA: TGTGCCTGGAGTGACCTACAGGGGAGCTCTGGAAACACCATATATTTT; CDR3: CAWSDLQGSSGNTIYF